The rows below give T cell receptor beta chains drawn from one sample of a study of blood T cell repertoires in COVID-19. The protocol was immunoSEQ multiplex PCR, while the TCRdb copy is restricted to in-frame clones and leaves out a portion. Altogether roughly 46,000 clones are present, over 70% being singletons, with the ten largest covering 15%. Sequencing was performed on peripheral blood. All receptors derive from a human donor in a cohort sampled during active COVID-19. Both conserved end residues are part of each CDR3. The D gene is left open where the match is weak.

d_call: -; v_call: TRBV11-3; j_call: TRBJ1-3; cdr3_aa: CASSLDQVLSGNTIYF; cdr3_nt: TGTGCCAGCAGCTTAGATCAGGTCTTATCTGGAAACACCATATATTTT
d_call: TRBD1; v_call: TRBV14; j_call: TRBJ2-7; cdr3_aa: CASSLGTGYYEQYF; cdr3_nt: TGTGCCAGCAGCCTCGGGACAGGGTACTACGAGCAGTACTTC
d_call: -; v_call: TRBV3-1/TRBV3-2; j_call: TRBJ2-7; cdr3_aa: CASSRETFSYEQYF; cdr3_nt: TGTGCCAGCAGCCGAGAGACTTTCTCCTACGAGCAGTACTTC
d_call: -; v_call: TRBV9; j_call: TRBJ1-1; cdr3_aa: CASSPQGLLTEAFF; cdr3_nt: TGTGCCAGCAGCCCACAGGGTCTGCTCACTGAAGCTTTCTTT
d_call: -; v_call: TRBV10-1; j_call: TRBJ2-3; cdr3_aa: CASSDTSSQGRQYF; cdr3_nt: TGCGCCAGCAGTGACACCTCTAGTCAGGGGAGGCAGTATTTT
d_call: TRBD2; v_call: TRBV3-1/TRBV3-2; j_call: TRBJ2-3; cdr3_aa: CASSPSGRSTDTQYF; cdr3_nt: TGTGCCAGCAGTCCCAGCGGGAGGAGCACAGATACGCAGTATTTT
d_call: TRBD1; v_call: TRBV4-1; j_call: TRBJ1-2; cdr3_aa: CASSQGQLGYTF; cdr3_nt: TGCGCCAGCAGCCAGGGACAGCTTGGCTACACCTTC
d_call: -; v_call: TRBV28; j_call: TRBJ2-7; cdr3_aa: CASSPVLVQGSSYEQYF; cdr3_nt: TGTGCCAGCAGTCCAGTTTTAGTGCAGGGGAGCTCCTACGAGCAGTACTTC
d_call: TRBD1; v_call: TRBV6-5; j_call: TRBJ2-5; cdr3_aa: CASTSGTGVETQYF; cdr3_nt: TGTGCCAGCACCTCCGGGACAGGGGTCGAGACCCAGTACTTC
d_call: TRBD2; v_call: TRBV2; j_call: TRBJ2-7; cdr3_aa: CASRKGLAAQYEQYF; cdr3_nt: TGTGCCAGCAGGAAGGGGCTAGCGGCCCAATACGAGCAGTACTTC
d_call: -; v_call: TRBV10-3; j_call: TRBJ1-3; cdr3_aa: CAIRENTIYF; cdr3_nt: TGTGCCATCCGAGAAAACACCATATATTTT